Listed below are T cell receptor beta chains from one sample, sequenced in a study of response to subunit inactivated influenza vaccine. MiXCR was run by TCRdb on the RT-PCR reads, yielding one entry per CDR3 protein. Of more than 600,000 distinct CDR3 sequences listed, less than 20% are singletons. This sample comprised PBMCs from blood, obtained 5 days after vaccination. These receptors all come from a man aged 50 to 59 who received an inactivated influenza vaccine. The CDR3 runs from the conserved cysteine through the conserved F or W. D genes are given only for firm matches. Size is omitted from some rows. Given values are once, few, many or a class for expanded clones.

clone size	V gene	J gene	D gene	CDR3 DNA	CDR3 protein
few	TRBV29-1	TRBJ1-2	.	TGCAGCGTTAGGACAGATGGCGAGTATGGCTACACCTTC	CSVRTDGEYGYTF
.	TRBV10-3	TRBJ2-1	.	TGTGCCATCAGCCCCGCGATAGGGCCTCGGAATGAGCAGTTCTTC	CAISPAIGPRNEQFF
.	TRBV7-9	TRBJ2-2	.	TGTGCCAGCAGCCCTAGTGCCGGAAGGTGGTTTTTT	CASSPSAGRWFF
.	TRBV21-1	TRBJ1-1	.	TGTGCCACCTCAGGGGGGGAGAAAACAAACACTGGTGAAGCTTTCTTT	CATSGGEKTNTGEAFF
.	TRBV5-1	TRBJ2-7	.	TGCGCCAGCTTTGACGAGGGTACCTACGAGCAGTACTTC	CASFDEGTYEQYF
few	TRBV20-1	TRBJ1-5	TRBD1	TGCAGTGCCCCGGACAGGGTCCATCAGCCCCAGCATTTT	CSAPDRVHQPQHF
many	TRBV4-3	TRBJ2-1	TRBD1	TGCGCCAGCAGCCAAACGATACAGGGGGGTGAGCAGTTCTTC	CASSQTIQGGEQFF
few	TRBV15	TRBJ2-7	.	TGTGCCACCAGCAGAGTCCGGGTGGCGACCGATTACGAGCAGTACTTC	CATSRVRVATDYEQYF
few	TRBV9	TRBJ2-1	.	TGTGCCAGCAGCGTAATCGGTAGTTGGAATGAGCAGTTCTTC	CASSVIGSWNEQFF
few	TRBV4-2	TRBJ1-2	TRBD1	TGTGCCAGCAGCCAAGATTGGACAGGGGCTGGCTACACCTTC	CASSQDWTGAGYTF
.	TRBV12-3/TRBV12-4	TRBJ2-5	TRBD1	TGTGCCAGCAGTTATCACCAAGCAGACAGGGAAGGGACCCAGTACTTC	CASSYHQADREGTQYF
few	TRBV10-3	TRBJ2-1	.	TGTGCCATCAGTGAGGGGCTAGGACTTTACAATGAGCAGTTCTTC	CAISEGLGLYNEQFF
few	TRBV30	TRBJ2-2	.	TGTGCCTGGAGTCGAGGCAGAATTGGGGGGCCGTTCGAGACCGGGGAGCTGTTTTTT	CAWSRGRIGGPFETGELFF
.	TRBV20-1	TRBJ2-7	TRBD2	TGCAGTGCGGACCGGACTAGCGGGGGCCATTCGGAGCAGTACTTC	CSADRTSGGHSEQYF
.	TRBV7-2	TRBJ2-3	TRBD2	TGTGGCAGCAGCTTGCTTGGCGGGAGAGCAGATACGCAGTATTTT	CGSSLLGGRADTQYF